These 2 T cell receptor beta chains came from one sample sequenced in a study of blood T cells in healthy people across ages. Primers used in a second PCR of roughly 6 to 12 cycles were a sample-barcoded 5' primer and a J-beta primer mix. Via MiXCR, TCRdb re-called the 5' RACE reads, giving one row per CDR3 protein. The sample lists about 930,000 distinct CDR3 sequences, 25% to 30% seen once, with around 9.6% in the top ten. The data were also submitted as part of a second study, on T cells of mothers and their children.

The sequenced sample consisted of blood. These TCRs come from a woman in her forties in good health.

The chain uses TRBV5-4 and TRBJ2-3; D gene uncertain. The CDR3 is made up of 15 amino acids. Germline CDR1 and CDR2: SGHNT and YYREEE (reference sequence). V was pared by 1 base and J by 0 bases, with 9 bases between. CDR3 in amino acids: CASSLKVSSTDTQYF. In nucleotides, the CDR3 is TGTGCCAGCAGCTTGAAGGTGTCTAGCACAGATACGCAGTATTTT.

Only a few counts were recorded for this clonotype. The rearrangement uses TRBV5-4 and TRBJ2-7; 11 nucleotides agree with TRBD2. This CDR3 region has 16 residues. V shed 3 bases, J shed 4 bases, and the junction held 9 bases outside the gene matches. Germline V gene lookup returns CDR1 SGHNT and CDR2 YYREEE (reference sequence). DNA for the CDR3: TGTGCCAGCAGCTCGGGGGCTAGCGGGGGGCCGTACGAGCAGTACTTC. Translating it yields CASSSGASGGPYEQYF.